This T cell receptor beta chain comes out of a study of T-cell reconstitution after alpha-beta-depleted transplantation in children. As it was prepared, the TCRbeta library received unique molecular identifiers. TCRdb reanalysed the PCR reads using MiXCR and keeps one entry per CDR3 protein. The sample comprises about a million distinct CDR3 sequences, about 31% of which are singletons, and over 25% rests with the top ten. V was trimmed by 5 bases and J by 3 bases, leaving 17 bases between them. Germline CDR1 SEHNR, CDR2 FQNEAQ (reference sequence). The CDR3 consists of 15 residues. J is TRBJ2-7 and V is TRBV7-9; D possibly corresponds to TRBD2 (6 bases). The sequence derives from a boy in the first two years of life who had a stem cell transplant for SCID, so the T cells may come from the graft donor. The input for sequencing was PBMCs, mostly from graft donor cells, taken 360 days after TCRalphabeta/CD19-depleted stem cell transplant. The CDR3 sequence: CASSPRSGGLYEQYF. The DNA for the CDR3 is TGTGCCAGCAGCCCACGGTCTGGGGGACTCTACGAGCAGTACTTC.